This T cell receptor (beta chain) was obtained from a study of shared clonotypes between healthy human individuals. Germline V CDR1 and CDR2: GTSNPN, SVGIG (reference sequence). Trimming removed 2 bases from V and 2 bases from J, with 11 bases in between. This CDR3 spans 14 amino acids. Notes on the study in general: The study's rarefaction showed incomplete sorted-subset sequencing despite large depth.

Profiling relied on immunoSEQ multiplex PCR, and the TCRdb table lists in-frame clones only, not all of them. The table has around 940,000 clones, over 60% seen once; the top ten hold over 1.3%. As to this clone: The antigen is unknown.

Sequenced sample: memory CD4+ T cells sorted from blood. As for subset: CD45RA-negative fraction. The rearrangement uses TRBV30 and TRBJ2-3; D may be TRBD2 (5 bases). The TCR was taken from a man younger than 35 in good health. The CDR3 here is CAWSRLTTTDTQYF. The CDR3 bases are TGTGCCTGGAGTCGACTAACCACCACAGATACGCAGTATTTT.